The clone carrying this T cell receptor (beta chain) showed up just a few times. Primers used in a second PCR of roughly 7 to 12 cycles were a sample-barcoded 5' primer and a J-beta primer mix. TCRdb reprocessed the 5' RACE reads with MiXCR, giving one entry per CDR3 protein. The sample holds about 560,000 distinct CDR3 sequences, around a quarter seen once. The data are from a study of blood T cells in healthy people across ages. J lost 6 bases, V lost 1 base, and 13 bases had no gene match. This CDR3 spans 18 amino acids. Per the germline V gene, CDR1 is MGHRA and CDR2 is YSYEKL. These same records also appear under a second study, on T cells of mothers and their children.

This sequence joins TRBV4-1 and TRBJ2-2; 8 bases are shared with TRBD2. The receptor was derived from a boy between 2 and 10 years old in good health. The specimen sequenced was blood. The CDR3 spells CASSQVISRSGSAGELFF. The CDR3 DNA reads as TGCGCCAGCAGCCAAGTTATTAGTCGCAGCGGGAGTGCCGGGGAGCTGTTTTTT.